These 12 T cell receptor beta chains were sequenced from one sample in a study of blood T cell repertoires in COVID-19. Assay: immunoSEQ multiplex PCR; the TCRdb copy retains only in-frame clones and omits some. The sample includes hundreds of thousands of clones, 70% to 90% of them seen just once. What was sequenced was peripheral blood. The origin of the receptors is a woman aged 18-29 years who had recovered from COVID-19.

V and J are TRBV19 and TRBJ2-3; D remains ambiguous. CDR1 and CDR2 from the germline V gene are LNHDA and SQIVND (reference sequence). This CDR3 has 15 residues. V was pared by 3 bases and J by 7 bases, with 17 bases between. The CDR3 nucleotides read TGTGCCAGTAGTATTCACAGCCTGGAAGAGAATACGCAGTATTTT. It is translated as CASSIHSLEENTQYF.

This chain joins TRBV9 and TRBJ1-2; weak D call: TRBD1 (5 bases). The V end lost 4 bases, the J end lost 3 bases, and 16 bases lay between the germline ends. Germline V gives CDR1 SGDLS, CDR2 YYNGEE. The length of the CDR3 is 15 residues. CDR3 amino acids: CASSPPDGQYYGYTF. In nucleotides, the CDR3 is TGTGCCAGCAGCCCCCCGGACGGACAATACTATGGCTACACCTTC. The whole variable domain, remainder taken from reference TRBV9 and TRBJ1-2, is DSGVTQTPKHLITATGQRVTLRCSPRSGDLSVYWYQQSLDQGLQFLIQYYNGEERAKGNILERFSAQQFPDLHSELNLSSLELGDSALYFCASSPPDGQYYGYTFGSGTRLTVV.

The CDR3 sequence: CASSPGAGPGGYTF. In DNA form, the CDR3 reads TGCGCCAGCAGCCCGGGAGCCGGGCCGGGTGGCTACACCTTC. The chain couples TRBV23-1 to TRBJ1-2; D not certain. TRBV23-1 is designated an ORF whose function remains uncertain. CDR3 size: 14 residues. The V gene lost 6 bases and the J gene lost 7 bases, with 18 bases spanning the gap.

Here the CDR3 DNA reads TGTGCCAGCAGCGTTGGACAGCAGGAGTATGGCTACACCTTC. Protein: CASSVGQQEYGYTF. The rearrangement uses TRBV9 and TRBJ1-2, with D possibly being TRBD1 (6 bases). V gave up 2 bases and J gave up 5 bases, with 13 bases separating them. The CDR3 covers 14 residues. Germline V gene sequence: CDR1 SGDLS, CDR2 YYNGEE.

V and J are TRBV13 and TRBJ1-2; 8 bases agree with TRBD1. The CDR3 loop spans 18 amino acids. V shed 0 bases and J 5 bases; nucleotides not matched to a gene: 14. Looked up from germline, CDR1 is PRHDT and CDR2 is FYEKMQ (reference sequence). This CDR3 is CASSLGRGTGRGEYGYTF. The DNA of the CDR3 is TGTGCCAGCAGCTTAGGTCGGGGGACAGGACGTGGAGAGTATGGCTACACCTTC.

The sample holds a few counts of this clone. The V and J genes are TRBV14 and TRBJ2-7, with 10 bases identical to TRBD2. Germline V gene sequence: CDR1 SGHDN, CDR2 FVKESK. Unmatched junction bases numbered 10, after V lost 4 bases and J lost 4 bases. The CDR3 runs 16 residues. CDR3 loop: CASSPIWASGSYEQYF. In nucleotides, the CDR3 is TGTGCCAGCAGCCCAATATGGGCTAGCGGGAGTTACGAGCAGTACTTC.

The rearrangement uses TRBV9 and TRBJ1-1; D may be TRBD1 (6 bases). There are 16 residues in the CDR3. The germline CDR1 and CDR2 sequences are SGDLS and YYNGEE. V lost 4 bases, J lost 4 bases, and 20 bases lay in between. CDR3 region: CASSSPPGATGTEAFF. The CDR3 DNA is TGTGCCAGCAGCTCCCCCCCAGGGGCCACGGGCACTGAAGCTTTCTTT.

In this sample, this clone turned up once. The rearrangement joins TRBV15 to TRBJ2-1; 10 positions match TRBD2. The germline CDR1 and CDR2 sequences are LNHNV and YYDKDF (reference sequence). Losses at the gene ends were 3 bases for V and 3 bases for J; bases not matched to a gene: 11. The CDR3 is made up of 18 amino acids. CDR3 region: CATSRYGELAGDYNEQFF. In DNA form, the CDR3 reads TGTGCCACCAGCAGGTATGGGGAGCTAGCGGGAGACTACAATGAGCAGTTCTTC.

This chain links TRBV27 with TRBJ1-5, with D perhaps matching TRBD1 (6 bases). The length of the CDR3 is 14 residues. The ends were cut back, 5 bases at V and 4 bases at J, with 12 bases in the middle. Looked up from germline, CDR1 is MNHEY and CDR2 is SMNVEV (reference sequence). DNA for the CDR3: TGTGCCAGCAGTCCAGGACAGCTTAATCAGCCCCAGCATTTT. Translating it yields CASSPGQLNQPQHF.

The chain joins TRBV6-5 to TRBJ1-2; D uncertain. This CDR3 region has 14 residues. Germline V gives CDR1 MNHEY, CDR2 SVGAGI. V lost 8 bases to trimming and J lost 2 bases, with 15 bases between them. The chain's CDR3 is CASGRSTGNYGYTF. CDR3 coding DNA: TGTGCCAGCGGGCGCAGTACGGGGAACTATGGCTACACCTTC.

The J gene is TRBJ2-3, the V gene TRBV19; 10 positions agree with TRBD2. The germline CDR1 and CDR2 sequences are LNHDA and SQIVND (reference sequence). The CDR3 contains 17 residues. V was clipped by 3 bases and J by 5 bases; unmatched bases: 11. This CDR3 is CASSIVGAGGPGDTQYF. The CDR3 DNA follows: TGTGCCAGTAGTATCGTAGGAGCGGGAGGGCCTGGAGATACGCAGTATTTT.

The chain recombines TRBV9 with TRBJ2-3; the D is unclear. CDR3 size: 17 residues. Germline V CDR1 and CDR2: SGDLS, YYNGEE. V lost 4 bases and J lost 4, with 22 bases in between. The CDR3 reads CASSPVWSNEGPDTQYF. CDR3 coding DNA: TGTGCCAGCAGCCCAGTGTGGAGTAATGAAGGCCCAGATACGCAGTATTTT. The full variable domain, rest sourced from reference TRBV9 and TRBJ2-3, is DSGVTQTPKHLITATGQRVTLRCSPRSGDLSVYWYQQSLDQGLQFLIQYYNGEERAKGNILERFSAQQFPDLHSELNLSSLELGDSALYFCASSPVWSNEGPDTQYFGPGTRLTVL.